These 10 T cell receptor beta chains were sequenced from one sample in a study of cytomegalovirus exposure and HLA in healthy donors. The PCR contained 60 Vbeta and 13 Jbeta primers. Generated by immunoSEQ multiplex PCR, the TCRdb table keeps only in-frame clones and is missing some. The sample includes around 120,000 clones, 70% to 90% of them seen just once. The specimen sequenced was PBMCs. These receptors all come from a woman aged 40 to 50 in good health and CMV-seropositive.

This chain joins TRBV18 and TRBJ1-2; 8 positions agree with TRBD1. Per the germline V gene, CDR1 is KGHSH and CDR2 is LQKENI. V gave up 2 bases and J gave up 5 bases; unmatched junction bases: 10. CDR3 length equals 16 residues. The CDR3 is CASSPASTGGGYGYTF. DNA for the CDR3: TGTGCCAGCTCACCAGCCTCCACAGGGGGTGGGTATGGCTACACCTTC.

The CDR3 is CATSRDGYEQYF. DNA for the CDR3: TGTGCCACCAGCAGAGACGGGTACGAGCAGTACTTC. This rearrangement joins TRBV15 to TRBJ2-7; D is unresolved. Trimming cost V 0 bases and J 4 bases, with 4 bases left between them. Germline CDR1 LNHNV, CDR2 YYDKDF (reference sequence). The CDR3 length is 12 residues.

A few counts support this clone. The chain recombines TRBV18 with TRBJ2-1; TRBD1 matches at 10 bases. The CDR3 loop spans 15 amino acids. Germline loops: CDR1 KGHSH, CDR2 LQKENI. With V trimmed by 6 bases and J by 7 bases, 9 bases remained unmatched. CDR3 amino acids: CASSPTTGGRNEQFF. The CDR3 nucleotides read TGTGCCAGCTCGCCAACGACAGGGGGCCGAAATGAGCAGTTCTTC.

This rearrangement joins TRBV6-5 to TRBJ2-1; D may be TRBD1 (6 bases). This CDR3 has 15 amino acids. Germline CDR1 and CDR2: MNHEY and SVGAGI. The V end lost 8 bases, the J end lost 6 bases, and 20 bases lay between the germline ends. CDR3 region: CASLPYRDTLNEQFF. The CDR3 DNA reads TGTGCCAGCCTCCCTTACCGGGACACTCTCAATGAGCAGTTCTTC.

The chain carries TRBV7-9 and TRBJ2-5; 14 bases match TRBD2. This CDR3 is 17 amino acids long. Per the germline V gene, CDR1 is SEHNR and CDR2 is FQNEAQ (reference sequence). V lost 1 base, J lost 1 base, and 2 bases stayed unmatched. The CDR3 here is CASSLGTSGGSQETQYF. The CDR3 region has the DNA TGTGCCAGCAGCTTAGGGACTAGCGGGGGGTCCCAAGAGACCCAGTACTTC.

V usage is TRBV18 and J usage is TRBJ1-2, with 7 bases that match TRBD1. V shed 4 bases, J shed 6 bases, and the junction held 11 bases outside the gene matches. The CDR3 is 15 amino acids. The germline CDR1 and CDR2 sequences are KGHSH and LQKENI. The CDR3 protein is CASSQTTGSFDGYTF. Written as DNA, the CDR3 is TGTGCCAGCTCACAAACGACAGGGAGCTTTGATGGCTACACCTTC.

The J gene is TRBJ2-1, the V gene TRBV7-2; 9 positions agree with TRBD1. Germline assignment: CDR1 SGHTA and CDR2 FQGNSA. This CDR3 comprises 14 residues. J lost 8 bases, V lost 5 bases, and 7 bases had no gene match. This chain's CDR3 is CASSEQGAGDEQFF. CDR3 bases: TGTGCCAGCAGCGAACAGGGGGCAGGTGATGAGCAGTTCTTC.

The chain recombines TRBV5-4 with TRBJ2-2, with 13 bases aligning to TRBD2. The V segment lost 4 bases and the J segment 4 bases; nucleotides outside the gene matches: 4. CDR3 length equals 16 residues. CDR1 SGHNT and CDR2 YYREEE come from the germline V gene (reference sequence). The CDR3 is CASSKGLAGTTGELFF. CDR3 in DNA: TGTGCCAGCAGCAAGGGACTAGCGGGGACCACCGGGGAGCTGTTTTTT.

This rearrangement joins TRBV4-1 to TRBJ1-4; 9 nucleotides agree with TRBD1. This CDR3 spans 17 amino acids. Losses at the gene ends were 2 bases for V and 6 bases for J; bases not matched to a gene: 10. Germline V CDR1 and CDR2: MGHRA, YSYEKL. The CDR3: CASSQPYRDRVYEKLFF. The CDR3 nucleotides read TGCGCCAGCAGCCAACCCTACCGGGACAGGGTCTATGAAAAACTGTTTTTT.

The gene calls are TRBV19 and TRBJ1-5, with D hard to call. This CDR3 region has 16 residues. Trimming cost V 1 base and J 0 bases, with 10 bases left between them. Germline V lookup: CDR1 LNHDA, CDR2 SQIVND (reference sequence). CDR3 protein: CASSIVEGISNQPQHF. In DNA, the CDR3 is TGTGCCAGTAGTATAGTTGAGGGAATTAGCAATCAGCCCCAGCATTTT.